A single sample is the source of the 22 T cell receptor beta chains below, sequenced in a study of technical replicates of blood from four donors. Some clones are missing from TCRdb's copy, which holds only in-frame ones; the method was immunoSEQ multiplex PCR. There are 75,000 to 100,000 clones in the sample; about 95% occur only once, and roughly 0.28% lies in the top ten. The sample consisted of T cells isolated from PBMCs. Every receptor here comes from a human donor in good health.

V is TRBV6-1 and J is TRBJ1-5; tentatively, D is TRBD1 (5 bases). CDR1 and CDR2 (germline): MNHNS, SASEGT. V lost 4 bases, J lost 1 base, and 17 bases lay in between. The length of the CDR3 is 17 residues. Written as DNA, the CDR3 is TGTGCCAGCAGTGGGACTAATTCCGGGGGAAGCAATCAGCCCCAGCATTTT. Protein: CASSGTNSGGSNQPQHF.

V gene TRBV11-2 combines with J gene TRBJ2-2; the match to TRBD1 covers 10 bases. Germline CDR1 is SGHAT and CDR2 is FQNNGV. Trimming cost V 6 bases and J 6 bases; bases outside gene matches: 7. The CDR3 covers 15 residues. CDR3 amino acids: CASSSRTGGPGELFF. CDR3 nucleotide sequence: TGTGCCAGCAGTTCCCGGACAGGGGGGCCCGGGGAGCTGTTTTTT.

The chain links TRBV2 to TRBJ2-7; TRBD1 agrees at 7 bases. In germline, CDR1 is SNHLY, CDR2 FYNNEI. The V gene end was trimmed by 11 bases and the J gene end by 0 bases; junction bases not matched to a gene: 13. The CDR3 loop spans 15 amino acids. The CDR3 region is CAGWGRQGYSYEQYF. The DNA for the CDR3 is TGTGCCGGTTGGGGGCGACAGGGATACTCCTACGAGCAGTACTTC.

DNA of the CDR3: TGTGCCAGCAGTTCGGACAGGGCGACTGAAGCTTTCTTT. This sequence encodes CASSSDRATEAFF. The chain uses TRBV28 and TRBJ1-1; 8 bases line up with TRBD1. CDR1 is MDHEN, CDR2 SYDVKM, per germline. After removal of 4 bases from V and 5 bases from J, the junction contained 3 bases not matched to a gene. CDR3 size: 13 residues.

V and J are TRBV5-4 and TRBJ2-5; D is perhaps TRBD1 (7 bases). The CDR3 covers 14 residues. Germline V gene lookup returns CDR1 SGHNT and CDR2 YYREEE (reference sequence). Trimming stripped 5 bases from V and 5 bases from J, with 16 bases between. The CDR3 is CASSNGGGGETQYF. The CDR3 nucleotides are TGTGCCAGCAGTAATGGAGGGGGCGGGGAGACCCAGTACTTC.

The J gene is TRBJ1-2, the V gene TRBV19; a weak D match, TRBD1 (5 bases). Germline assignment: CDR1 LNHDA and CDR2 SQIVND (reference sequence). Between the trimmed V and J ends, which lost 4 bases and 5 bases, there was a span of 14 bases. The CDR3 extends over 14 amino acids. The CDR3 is CASSTRQIEYGYTF. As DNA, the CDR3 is TGTGCCAGTAGTACACGACAGATAGAGTATGGCTACACCTTC.

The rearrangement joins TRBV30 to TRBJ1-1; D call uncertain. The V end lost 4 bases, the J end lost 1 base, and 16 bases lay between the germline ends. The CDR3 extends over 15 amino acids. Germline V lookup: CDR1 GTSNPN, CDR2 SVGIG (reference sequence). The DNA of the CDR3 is TGTGCCTGGAAAGCAGGATTTAATAGGAACACTGAAGCTTTCTTT. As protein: CAWKAGFNRNTEAFF.

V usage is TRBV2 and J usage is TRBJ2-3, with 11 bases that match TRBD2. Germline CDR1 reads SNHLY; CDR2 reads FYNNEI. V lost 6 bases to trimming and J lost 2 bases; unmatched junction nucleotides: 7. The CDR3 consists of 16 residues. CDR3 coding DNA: TGTGCCAGCAGATCTAGCGGGAGGACCTTCACAGATACGCAGTATTTT. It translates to CASRSSGRTFTDTQYF.

CDR3 sequence: CASSLIGSHEQYF. DNA for the CDR3: TGTGCCAGCAGCTTAATCGGGAGCCACGAGCAGTACTTC. V usage is TRBV7-9 and J usage is TRBJ2-7, with D possibly TRBD2 on 6 matching bases. Germline loops: CDR1 SEHNR, CDR2 FQNEAQ (reference sequence). V lost 2 bases, J lost 5 bases, and 10 bases lay in between. The CDR3 is 13 amino acids.

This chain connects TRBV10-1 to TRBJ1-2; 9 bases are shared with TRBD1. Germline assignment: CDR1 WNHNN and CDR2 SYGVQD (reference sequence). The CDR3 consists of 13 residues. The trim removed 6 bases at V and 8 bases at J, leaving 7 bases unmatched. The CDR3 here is CASSQDRGDGYTF. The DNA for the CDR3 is TGCGCCAGCAGCCAGGACAGGGGAGACGGCTACACCTTC.

DNA of the CDR3: TGTGCCAGCAGCTCGATCGACAGCGGGGGCACCGGGGAGCTGTTTTTT. This translates into CASSSIDSGGTGELFF. The J gene is TRBJ2-2, the V gene TRBV5-4, with 8 bases identical to TRBD2. Germline assignment: CDR1 SGHNT and CDR2 YYREEE (reference sequence). The CDR3 runs to 16 residues. V dropped 3 bases and J dropped 4; count of bases not matched to a gene: 8. Supplemented by reference TRBV5-4 and TRBJ2-2, the full variable domain reads ETGVTQSPTHLIKTRGQQVTLRCSSQSGHNTVSWYQQALGQGPQFIFQYYREEENGRGNFPPRFSGLQFPNYSSELNVNALELDDSALYLCASSSIDSGGTGELFFGEGSRLTVL.

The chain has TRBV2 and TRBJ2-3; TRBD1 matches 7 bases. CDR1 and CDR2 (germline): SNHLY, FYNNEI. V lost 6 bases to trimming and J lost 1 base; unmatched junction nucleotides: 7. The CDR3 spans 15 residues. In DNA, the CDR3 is TGTGCCAGCAGGCCCACCGGGACAGGCACAGATACGCAGTATTTT. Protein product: CASRPTGTGTDTQYF.

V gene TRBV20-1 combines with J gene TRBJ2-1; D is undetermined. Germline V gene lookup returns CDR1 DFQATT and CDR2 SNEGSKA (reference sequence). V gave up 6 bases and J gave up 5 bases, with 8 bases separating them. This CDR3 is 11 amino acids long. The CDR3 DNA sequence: TGCAGTGCACCGGAGAACAATGAGCAGTTCTTC. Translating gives CSAPENNEQFF.

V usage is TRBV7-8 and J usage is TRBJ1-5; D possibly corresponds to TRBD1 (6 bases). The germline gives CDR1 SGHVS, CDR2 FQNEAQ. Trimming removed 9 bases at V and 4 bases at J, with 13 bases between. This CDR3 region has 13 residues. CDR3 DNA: TGTGCCAGTACGTGGGACACAAATCAGCCCCAGCATTTT. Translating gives CASTWDTNQPQHF.

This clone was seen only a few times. DNA of the CDR3: TGCAGCGCCGACCGGGGTGTTGAAGCTTTCTTT. This sequence encodes CSADRGVEAFF. The genes are TRBV29-1 and TRBJ1-1; D gene unclear. The ends were cut back, 7 bases at V and 7 bases at J, with 13 bases in the middle. In germline, CDR1 is SQVTM, CDR2 ANQGSEA. The length of the CDR3 is 11 residues.

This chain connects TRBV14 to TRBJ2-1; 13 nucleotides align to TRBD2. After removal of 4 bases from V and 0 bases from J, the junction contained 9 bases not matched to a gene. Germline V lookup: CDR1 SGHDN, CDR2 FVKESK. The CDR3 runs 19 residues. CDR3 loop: CASSLHVGLAGDSYNEQFF. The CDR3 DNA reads TGTGCCAGCAGCCTACACGTCGGACTAGCGGGAGACTCCTACAATGAGCAGTTCTTC.

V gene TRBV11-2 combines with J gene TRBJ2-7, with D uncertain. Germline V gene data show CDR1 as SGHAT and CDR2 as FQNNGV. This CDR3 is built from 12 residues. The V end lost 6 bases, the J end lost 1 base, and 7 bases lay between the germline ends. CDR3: CASRTTSYEQYF. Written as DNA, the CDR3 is TGTGCCAGCAGAACTACATCCTACGAGCAGTACTTC.

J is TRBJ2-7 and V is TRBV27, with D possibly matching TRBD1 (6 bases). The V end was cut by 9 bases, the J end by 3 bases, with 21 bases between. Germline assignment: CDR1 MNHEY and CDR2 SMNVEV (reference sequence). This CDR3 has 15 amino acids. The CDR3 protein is CASMNWGPRFYEQYF. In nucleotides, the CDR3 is TGTGCCAGTATGAACTGGGGGCCAAGATTCTACGAGCAGTACTTC.

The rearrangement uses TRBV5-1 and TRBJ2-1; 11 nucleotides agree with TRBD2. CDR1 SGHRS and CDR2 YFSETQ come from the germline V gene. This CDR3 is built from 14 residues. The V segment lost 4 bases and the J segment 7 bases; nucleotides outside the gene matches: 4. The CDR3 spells CASSHGTSGNEQFF. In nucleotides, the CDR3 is TGCGCCAGCAGCCACGGGACTAGCGGTAATGAGCAGTTCTTC.

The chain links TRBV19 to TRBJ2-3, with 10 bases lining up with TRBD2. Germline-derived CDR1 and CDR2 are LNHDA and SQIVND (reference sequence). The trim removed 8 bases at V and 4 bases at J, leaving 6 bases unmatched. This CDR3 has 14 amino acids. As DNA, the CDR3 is TGTGCCAGTGTCCTAGCGGGGGAAGCAGATACGCAGTATTTT. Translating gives CASVLAGEADTQYF.

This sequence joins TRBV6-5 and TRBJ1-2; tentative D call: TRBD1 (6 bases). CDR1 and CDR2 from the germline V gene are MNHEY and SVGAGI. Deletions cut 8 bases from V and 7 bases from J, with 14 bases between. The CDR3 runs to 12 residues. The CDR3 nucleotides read TGTGCCAGCCTTACGGGGGGGGCTGGCTACACCTTC. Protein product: CASLTGGAGYTF.

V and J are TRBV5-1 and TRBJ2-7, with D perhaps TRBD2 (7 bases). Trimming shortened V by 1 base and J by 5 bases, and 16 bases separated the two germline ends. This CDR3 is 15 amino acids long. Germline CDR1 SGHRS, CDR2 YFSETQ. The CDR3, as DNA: TGCGCCAGCAGCTTGCGGAGTTCGGGGGGCCACGAGCAGTACTTC. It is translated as CASSLRSSGGHEQYF.